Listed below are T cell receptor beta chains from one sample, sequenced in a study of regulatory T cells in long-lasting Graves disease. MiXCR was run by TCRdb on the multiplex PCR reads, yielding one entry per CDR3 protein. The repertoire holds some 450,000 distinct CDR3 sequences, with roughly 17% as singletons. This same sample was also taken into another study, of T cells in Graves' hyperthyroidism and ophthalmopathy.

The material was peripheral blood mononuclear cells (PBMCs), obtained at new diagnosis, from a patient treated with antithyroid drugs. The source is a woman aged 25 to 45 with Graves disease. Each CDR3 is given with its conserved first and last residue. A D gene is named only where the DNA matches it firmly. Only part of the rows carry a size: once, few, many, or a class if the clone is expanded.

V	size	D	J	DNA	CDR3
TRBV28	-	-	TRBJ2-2	TGTGCCAGCAGTTTCTATTGGGGGGCGAACACCGGGGAGCTGTTTTTT	CASSFYWGANTGELFF
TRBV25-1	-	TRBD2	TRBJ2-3	TGTGCCAGCAGTGCACTAGCGGGAGGGAGGACAGATACGCAGTATTTT	CASSALAGGRTDTQYF
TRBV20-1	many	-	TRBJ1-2	TGCAGTGCTAACGACCTGACGGCGTCTAACTATGGCTACACCTTC	CSANDLTASNYGYTF
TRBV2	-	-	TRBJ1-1	TGTGCCAGCAGTGTGGAGCAGGGCTGGGATACTGAAGCTTTCTTT	CASSVEQGWDTEAFF
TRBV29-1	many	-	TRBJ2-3	TGCAGCGTTGAAGGTCACACAGATACGCAGTATTTT	CSVEGHTDTQYF
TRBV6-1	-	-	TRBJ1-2	TGTGCCGCCAGATCTAACTATGGCTACACCTTC	CAARSNYGYTF
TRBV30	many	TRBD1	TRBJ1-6	TGTGCCTGGGAAAGGGACAGCTCCTATAATTCACCCCTCCACTTT	CAWERDSSYNSPLHF
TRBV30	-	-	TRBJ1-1	TGTGCCTGGAAAATCCGTATTGTGAACACTGAAGCTTTCTTT	CAWKIRIVNTEAFF
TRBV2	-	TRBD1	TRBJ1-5	TGTGCCAGCAGTTTATCCGGGACAGACTATCAGCCCCAGCATTTT	CASSLSGTDYQPQHF
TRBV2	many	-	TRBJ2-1	TGTGCCAGCAGGAATCGTGGGGGGTCCTACAATGAGCAGTTCTTC	CASRNRGGSYNEQFF
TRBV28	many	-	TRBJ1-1	TGTGCCAGCAGCGGCCCGGTTGTCGCTTTCTTT	CASSGPVVAFF
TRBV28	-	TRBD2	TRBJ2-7	TGTGCCAGCAGTTTGGGGGGGGCGGGAGGACCGGCCAACGAGCAGTACTTC	CASSLGGAGGPANEQYF
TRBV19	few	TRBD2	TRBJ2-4	TGTGCCAGTAGTTACGCGGGAGGGCAAAACATTCAGTACTTC	CASSYAGGQNIQYF
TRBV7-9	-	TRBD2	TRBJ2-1	TGTGCCAGCAGCAGGGTCCCGACCGGGACTAGCGGGAGGTCCCCCTACAATGAGCAGTTCTTC	CASSRVPTGTSGRSPYNEQFF
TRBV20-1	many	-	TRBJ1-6	TGCAGTGCTATGGGCAGACCTGATTCACCCCTCCACTTT	CSAMGRPDSPLHF
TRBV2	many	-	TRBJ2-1	TGTGCCAGCAAGAAGACAAGGGGGAACAATGAGCAGTTCTTC	CASKKTRGNNEQFF
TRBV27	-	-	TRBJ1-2	TGTGCCAGCAGTTTAGGTCCCAGGGTCTATGGCTACACCTTC	CASSLGPRVYGYTF
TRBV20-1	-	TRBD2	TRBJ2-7	TGCAGTGCCAGCGGGGGGAGCTCCTACGAGCAGTACTTC	CSASGGSSYEQYF
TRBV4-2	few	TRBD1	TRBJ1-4	TGTGCCAGCAGCGACCGTACAGGGGGCGGAGATGAAAAACTGTTTTTT	CASSDRTGGGDEKLFF
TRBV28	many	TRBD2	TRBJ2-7	TGTGCCAGCAGTTGGGGACTAGCGGGAGCCTACGAGCAGTACTTC	CASSWGLAGAYEQYF
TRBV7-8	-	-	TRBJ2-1	TGTGCCAGCATGAACTACGGTGAGCAGTTCTTC	CASMNYGEQFF
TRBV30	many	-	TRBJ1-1	TGTGCCTGGAGTCATGGTGTGGGCCCTGAAGCTTTCTTT	CAWSHGVGPEAFF
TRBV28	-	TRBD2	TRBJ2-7	TGTGCCAGCAGACCCGGACTAGCGGGCCCTAGCGAGCAGTACTTC	CASRPGLAGPSEQYF
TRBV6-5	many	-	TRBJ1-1	TGTGCCAGCAGTTATTTGGGGGACACTGAAGCTTTCTTT	CASSYLGDTEAFF
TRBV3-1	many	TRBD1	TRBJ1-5	TGTGCCAGCAGCCAAGGGGACAGGTCCAATCAGCCCCAGCATTTT	CASSQGDRSNQPQHF
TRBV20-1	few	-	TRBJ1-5	TGCAGTGCAGGATTAGGGCGCGGCAATCAGCCCCAGCATTTT	CSAGLGRGNQPQHF
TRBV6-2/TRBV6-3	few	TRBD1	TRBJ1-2	TGTGCCAGCAGTGAAGCTCGACAGGGACTGAACTATGGCTACACCTTC	CASSEARQGLNYGYTF
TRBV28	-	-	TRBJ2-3	TGTGCCAGCACCCTCGGGCCCTCTCTCGCAGATACGCAGTATTTT	CASTLGPSLADTQYF
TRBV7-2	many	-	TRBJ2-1	TGTGCCAGCAGCGAGCCGGGCCCTCCTAACCATGAGCAGTTCTTC	CASSEPGPPNHEQFF
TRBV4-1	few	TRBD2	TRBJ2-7	TGCGCCAGCAGCCTGAAAGCGGGGTACGAGCAGTACTTC	CASSLKAGYEQYF
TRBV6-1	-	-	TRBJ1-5	TGTGCCAGCAGTCGTCTGAGCAATCAGCCCCAGCATTTT	CASSRLSNQPQHF
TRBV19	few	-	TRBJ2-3	TGTGCCAGTAGACGGCAGTCTGAGACAAGCACAGATACGCAGTATTTT	CASRRQSETSTDTQYF